This entry concerns a single TCR beta chain. The entry originates in a study of PD-L1 blockade in urothelial cancer. Sequencing was performed with immunoSEQ multiplex PCR; in TCRdb, only in-frame clones are kept and a portion is missing. The repertoire holds roughly 20,000 clones, with around 91% as singletons. Trimming took off 5 bases at V and 7 bases at J, with 21 bases between the two ends. Germline V CDR1 and CDR2: KGHSH, LQKENI. This CDR3 region has 16 residues. The chain carries TRBV18 and TRBJ1-5; D is perhaps TRBD1 (5 bases). This clonotype originated in a woman aged 55-69 years with urothelial cancer. This sample comprised PBMCs, obtained around atezolizumab (anti-PD-L1) treatment. CDR3 residues: CASSSGDRTLTQPQHF. The CDR3 nucleotides read TGTGCCAGCTCATCCGGAGACAGAACCTTGACCCAGCCCCAGCATTTT. The full variable domain, with the rest looked up from reference TRBV18 and TRBJ1-5, is NAGVMQNPRHLVRRRGQEARLRCSPMKGHSHVYWYRQLPEEGLKFMVYLQKENIIDESGMPKERFSAEFPKEGPSILRIQQVVRGDSAAYFCASSSGDRTLTQPQHFGDGTRLSIL.